These 4 T cell receptor beta chains originate from one sample sequenced in a study of identifying expanded T cells in peripheral blood. Method: immunoSEQ multiplex PCR; TCRdb's copy keeps in-frame clones and lacks some. The sample has under 120,000 clones, roughly 89% seen once; the top ten hold about 15%. The sample consisted of blood. These TCRs come from a person between 18 and 75 years old in good health.

The sample holds one count of this clone. The chain uses TRBV5-6 and TRBJ2-4, with D unclear. The germline V and J ends were trimmed by 4 bases and 4 bases, with 12 bases remaining between them. Germline V gene data show CDR1 as SGHDT and CDR2 as YYEEEE. This CDR3 is 14 amino acids long. The chain's CDR3 is CASSPENDKNIQYF. Here the CDR3 DNA reads TGTGCCAGCAGCCCTGAGAACGATAAAAACATTCAGTACTTC. The variable domain in full, completed from reference TRBV5-6 and TRBJ2-4, reads DAGVTQSPTHLIKTRGQQVTLRCSPKSGHDTVSWYQQALGQGPQFIFQYYEEEERQRGNFPDRFSGHQFPNYSSELNVNALLLGDSALYLCASSPENDKNIQYFGAGTRLSVL.

In DNA form, the CDR3 reads TGTGCCAGCAGTTACACGGCGGGAAATGAAAAACTGTTTTTT. Translated, it gives CASSYTAGNEKLFF. This chain connects TRBV6-6 to TRBJ1-4; D uncertain. Germline CDR1 MNHNY, CDR2 SVGAGI (reference sequence). V lost 2 bases, J lost 5 bases, and 9 bases lay in between. CDR3 size: 14 residues.

The chain combines TRBV5-1 with TRBJ2-6; D remains ambiguous. With 6 bases removed from V and 0 bases from J, the gap between germline ends came to 19 bases. Germline V gives CDR1 SGHRS, CDR2 YFSETQ. CDR3 length: 18 residues. The CDR3 loop reads CASTLRPGYFSGANVLTF. Here the CDR3 DNA reads TGCGCCAGCACCCTAAGACCCGGGTATTTCTCTGGGGCCAACGTCCTGACTTTC. The full variable domain, completed using reference TRBV5-1 and TRBJ2-6, is KAGVTQTPRYLIKTRGQQVTLSCSPISGHRSVSWYQQTPGQGLQFLFEYFSETQRNKGNFPGRFSGRQFSNSRSEMNVSTLELGDSALYLCASTLRPGYFSGANVLTFGAGSRLTVL.

The chain links TRBV14 to TRBJ1-1; tentative D call: TRBD1 (5 bases). Germline-derived CDR1 and CDR2 are SGHDN and FVKESK. The CDR3 sequence is 15 residues long. The V and J ends lost 1 base and 1 base respectively, with 10 bases between them. The CDR3 spells CASSQGGASNTEAFF. Written as DNA, the CDR3 is TGTGCCAGCAGCCAAGGCGGGGCCTCGAACACTGAAGCTTTCTTT.